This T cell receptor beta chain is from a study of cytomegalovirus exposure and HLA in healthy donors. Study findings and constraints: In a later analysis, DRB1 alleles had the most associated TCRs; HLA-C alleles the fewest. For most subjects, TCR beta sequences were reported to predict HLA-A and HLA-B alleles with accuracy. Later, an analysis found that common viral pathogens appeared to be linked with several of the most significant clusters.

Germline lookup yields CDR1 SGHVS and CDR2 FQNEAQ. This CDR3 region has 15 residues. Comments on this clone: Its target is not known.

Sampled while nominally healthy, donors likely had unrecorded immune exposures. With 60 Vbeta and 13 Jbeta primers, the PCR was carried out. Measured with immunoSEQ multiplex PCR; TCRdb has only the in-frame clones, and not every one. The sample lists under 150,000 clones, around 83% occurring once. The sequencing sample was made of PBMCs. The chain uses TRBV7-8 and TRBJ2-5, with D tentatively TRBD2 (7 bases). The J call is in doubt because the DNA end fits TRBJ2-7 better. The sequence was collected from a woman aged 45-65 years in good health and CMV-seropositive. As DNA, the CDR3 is TGTGCCCCCCTGGGGGGGACCCCAGGGGCCTACGAGCAGTACTTC. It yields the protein CAPLGGTPGAYEQYF.